The subject of this entry is one TCR beta chain. What it binds is not known. The record originates from a study of response to subunit inactivated influenza vaccine. V shed 1 base, J shed 5 bases, and the junction held 12 bases outside the gene matches. This CDR3 is built from 17 residues. Germline V gene sequence: CDR1 KGHDR, CDR2 SFDVKD. The study's findings and limits: T cells newly recruited by each seasonal influenza vaccination are few, the authors suggested.

TCRdb analysed the RT-PCR reads with MiXCR anew, one entry per CDR3 protein. Of about 800,000 distinct CDR3 sequences in the sample, 21% were seen once. The material sequenced was PBMCs from blood, taken around 5 days after vaccination. This receptor was taken from a man aged 50-60 years who received an inactivated influenza vaccine. The chain carries TRBV24-1 and TRBJ2-5, with 7 bases that match TRBD2. This CDR3 is CATSDFRASGVGETQYF. In DNA, the CDR3 is TGTGCCACCAGTGATTTTCGGGCTAGCGGAGTGGGGGAGACCCAGTACTTC.